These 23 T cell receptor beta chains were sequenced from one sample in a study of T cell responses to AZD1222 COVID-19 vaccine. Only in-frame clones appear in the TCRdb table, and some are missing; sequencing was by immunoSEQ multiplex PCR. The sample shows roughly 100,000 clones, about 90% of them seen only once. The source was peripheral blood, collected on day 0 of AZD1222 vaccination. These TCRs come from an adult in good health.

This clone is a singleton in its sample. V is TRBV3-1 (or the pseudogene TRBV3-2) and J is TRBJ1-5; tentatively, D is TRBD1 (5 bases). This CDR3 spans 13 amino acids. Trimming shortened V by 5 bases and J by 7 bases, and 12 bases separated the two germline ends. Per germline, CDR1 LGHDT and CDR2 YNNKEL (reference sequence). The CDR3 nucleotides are TGTGCCAGCAGCGCAAAGCAGGGACAGCCCCAGCATTTT. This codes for CASSAKQGQPQHF.

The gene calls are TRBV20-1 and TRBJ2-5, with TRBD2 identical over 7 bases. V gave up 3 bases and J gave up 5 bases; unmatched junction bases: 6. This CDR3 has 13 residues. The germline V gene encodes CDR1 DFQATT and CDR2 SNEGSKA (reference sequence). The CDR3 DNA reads TGCAGTGCTAGTGGGAGGGACGGGGAGACCCAGTACTTC. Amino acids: CSASGRDGETQYF.

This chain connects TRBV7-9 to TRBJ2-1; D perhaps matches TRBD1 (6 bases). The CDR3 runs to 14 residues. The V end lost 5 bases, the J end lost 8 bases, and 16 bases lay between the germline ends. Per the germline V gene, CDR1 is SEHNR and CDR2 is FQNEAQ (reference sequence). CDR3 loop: CASSIGQFEDEQFF. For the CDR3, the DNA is TGTGCCAGCAGCATCGGACAGTTTGAGGATGAGCAGTTCTTC.

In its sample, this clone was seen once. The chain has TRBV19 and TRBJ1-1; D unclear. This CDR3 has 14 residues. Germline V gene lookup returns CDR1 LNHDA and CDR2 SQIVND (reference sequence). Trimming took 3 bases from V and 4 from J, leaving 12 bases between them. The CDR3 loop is CASSIGASGTEAFF. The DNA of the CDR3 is TGTGCCAGTAGTATTGGAGCATCTGGCACTGAAGCTTTCTTT.

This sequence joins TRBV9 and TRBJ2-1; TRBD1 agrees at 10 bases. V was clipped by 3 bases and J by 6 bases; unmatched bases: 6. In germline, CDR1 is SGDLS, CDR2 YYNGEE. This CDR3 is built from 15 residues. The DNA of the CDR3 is TGTGCCAGCAGCGCAAGGACAGGGGGGGTCAATGAGCAGTTCTTC. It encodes CASSARTGGVNEQFF.

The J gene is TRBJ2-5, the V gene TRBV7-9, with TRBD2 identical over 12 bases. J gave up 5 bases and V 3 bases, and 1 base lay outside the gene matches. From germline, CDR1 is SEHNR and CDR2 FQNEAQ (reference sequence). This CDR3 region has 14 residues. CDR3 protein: CASSFGLAGETQYF. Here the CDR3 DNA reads TGTGCCAGCAGCTTCGGACTAGCGGGGGAGACCCAGTACTTC.

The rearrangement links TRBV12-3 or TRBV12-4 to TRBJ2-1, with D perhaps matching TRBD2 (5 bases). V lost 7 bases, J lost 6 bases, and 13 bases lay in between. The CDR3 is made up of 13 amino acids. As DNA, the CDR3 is TGTGCCAGCATTTTGACCGGACTCAATGAGCAGTTCTTC. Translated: CASILTGLNEQFF.

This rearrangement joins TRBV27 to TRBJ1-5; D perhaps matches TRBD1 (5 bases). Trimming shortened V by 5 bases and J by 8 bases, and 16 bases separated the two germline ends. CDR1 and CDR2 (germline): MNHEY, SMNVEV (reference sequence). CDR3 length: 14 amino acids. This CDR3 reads CASSLSPRVKPQHF. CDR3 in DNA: TGTGCCAGCAGTCTCTCCCCCAGGGTTAAGCCCCAGCATTTT.

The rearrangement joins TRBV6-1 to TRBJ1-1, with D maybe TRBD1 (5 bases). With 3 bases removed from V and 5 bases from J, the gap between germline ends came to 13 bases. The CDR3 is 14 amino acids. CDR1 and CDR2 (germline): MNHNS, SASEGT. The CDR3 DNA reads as TGTGCCAGCAGTGATCAGGCAGGGTGGACTGAAGCTTTCTTT. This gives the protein CASSDQAGWTEAFF.

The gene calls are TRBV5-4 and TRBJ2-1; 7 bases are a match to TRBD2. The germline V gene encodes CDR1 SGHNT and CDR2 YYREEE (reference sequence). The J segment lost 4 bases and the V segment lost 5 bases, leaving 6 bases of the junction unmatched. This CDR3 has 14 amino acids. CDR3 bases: TGTGCCAGCAGTCAAGGACTAGTTTACAATGAGCAGTTCTTC. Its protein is CASSQGLVYNEQFF.

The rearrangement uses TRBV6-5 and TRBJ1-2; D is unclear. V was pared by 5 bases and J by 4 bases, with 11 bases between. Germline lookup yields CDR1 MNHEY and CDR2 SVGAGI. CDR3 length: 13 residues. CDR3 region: CASSLAGGYGYTF. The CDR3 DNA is TGTGCCAGCAGTCTGGCGGGCGGCTATGGCTACACCTTC.

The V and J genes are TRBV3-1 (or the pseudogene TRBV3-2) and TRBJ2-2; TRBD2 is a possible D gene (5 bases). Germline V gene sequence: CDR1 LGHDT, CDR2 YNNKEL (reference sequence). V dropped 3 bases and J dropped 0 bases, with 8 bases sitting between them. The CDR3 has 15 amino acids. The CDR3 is CASSQEVANTGELFF. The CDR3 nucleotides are TGTGCCAGCAGCCAGGAGGTAGCGAACACCGGGGAGCTGTTTTTT.

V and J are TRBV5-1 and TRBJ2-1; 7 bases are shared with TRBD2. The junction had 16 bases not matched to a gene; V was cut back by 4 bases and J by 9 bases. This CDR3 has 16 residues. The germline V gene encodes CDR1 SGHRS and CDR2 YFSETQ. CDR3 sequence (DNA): TGCGCCAGCAGCCCTACTAGCGCGCCGGGGTGGGGTGAGCAGTTCTTC. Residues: CASSPTSAPGWGEQFF.

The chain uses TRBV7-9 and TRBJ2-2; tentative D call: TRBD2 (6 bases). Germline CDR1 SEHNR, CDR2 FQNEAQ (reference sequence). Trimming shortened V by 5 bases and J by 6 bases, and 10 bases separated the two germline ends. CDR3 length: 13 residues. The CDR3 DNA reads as TGTGCCAGCAGCCCCCGGGACTCCGGGGAGCTGTTTTTT. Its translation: CASSPRDSGELFF.

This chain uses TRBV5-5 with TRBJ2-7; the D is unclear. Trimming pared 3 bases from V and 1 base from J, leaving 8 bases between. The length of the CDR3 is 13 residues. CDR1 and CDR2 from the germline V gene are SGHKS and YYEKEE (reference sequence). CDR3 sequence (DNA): TGTGCCAGCAGCTCATGGATGTCCTACGAGCAGTACTTC. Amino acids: CASSSWMSYEQYF.

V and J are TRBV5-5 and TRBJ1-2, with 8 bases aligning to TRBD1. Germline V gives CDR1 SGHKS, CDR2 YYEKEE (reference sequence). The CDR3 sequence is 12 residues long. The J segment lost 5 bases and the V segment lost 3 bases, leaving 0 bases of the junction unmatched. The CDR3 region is CASSWTGYGYTF. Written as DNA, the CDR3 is TGTGCCAGCAGCTGGACAGGGTATGGCTACACCTTC.

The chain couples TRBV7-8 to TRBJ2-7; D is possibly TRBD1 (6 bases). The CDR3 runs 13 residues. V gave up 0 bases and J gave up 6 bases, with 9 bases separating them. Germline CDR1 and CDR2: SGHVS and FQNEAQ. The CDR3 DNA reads TGTGCCAGCAGCTTAGCCAGGGGACGCGAGCAGTACTTC. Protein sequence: CASSLARGREQYF. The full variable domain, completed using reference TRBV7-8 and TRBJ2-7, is GAGVSQSPRYKVAKRGQDVALRCDPISGHVSLFWYQQALGQGPEFLTYFQNEAQLDKSGLPSDRFFAERPEGSVSTLKIQRTQQEDSAVYLCASSLARGREQYFGPGTRLTVT.

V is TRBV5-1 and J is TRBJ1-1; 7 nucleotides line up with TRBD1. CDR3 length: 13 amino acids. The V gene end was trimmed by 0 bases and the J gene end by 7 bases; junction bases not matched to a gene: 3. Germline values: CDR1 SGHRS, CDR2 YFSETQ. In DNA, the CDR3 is TGCGCCAGCAGCTTGGGGACAGGCCTTGAAGCTTTCTTT. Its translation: CASSLGTGLEAFF.

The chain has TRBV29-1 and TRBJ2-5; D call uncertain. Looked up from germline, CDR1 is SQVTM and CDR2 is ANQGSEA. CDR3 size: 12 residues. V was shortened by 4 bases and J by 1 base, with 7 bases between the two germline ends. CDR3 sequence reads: CSVVLLQETQYF. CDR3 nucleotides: TGCAGCGTTGTACTTCTCCAAGAGACCCAGTACTTC.

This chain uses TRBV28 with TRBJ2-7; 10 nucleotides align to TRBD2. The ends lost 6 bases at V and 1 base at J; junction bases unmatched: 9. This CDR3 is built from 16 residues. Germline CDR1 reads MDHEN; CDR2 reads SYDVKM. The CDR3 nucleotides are TGTGCCAGCAGCCTTATTTTAGCGGGAGGATCCTACGAGCAGTACTTC. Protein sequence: CASSLILAGGSYEQYF.

The CDR3 DNA reads TGTGCCAGCAGCCAAGGGGGTTATCTAGAAGCCTACGAGCAGTACTTC. Translation gives CASSQGGYLEAYEQYF. V and J are TRBV3-1 (or the pseudogene TRBV3-2) and TRBJ2-7; no clear D gene. V was clipped by 1 base and J by 2 bases, with 15 bases between them. The CDR3 has 16 residues. Per germline, CDR1 LGHDT and CDR2 YNNKEL (reference sequence).

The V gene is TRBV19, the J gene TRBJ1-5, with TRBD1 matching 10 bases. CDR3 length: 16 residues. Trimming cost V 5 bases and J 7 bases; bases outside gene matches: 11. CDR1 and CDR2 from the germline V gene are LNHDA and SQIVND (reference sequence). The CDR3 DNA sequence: TGTGCCAGTAGTGGGAGAACCGGGACAGGGGTACAGCCCCAGCATTTT. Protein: CASSGRTGTGVQPQHF.

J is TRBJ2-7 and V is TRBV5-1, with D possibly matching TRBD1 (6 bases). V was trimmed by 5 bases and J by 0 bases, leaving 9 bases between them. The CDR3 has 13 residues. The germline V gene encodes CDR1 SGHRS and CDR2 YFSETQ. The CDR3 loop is CASSGQFSYEQYF. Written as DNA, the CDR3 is TGCGCCAGCAGTGGACAGTTCTCCTACGAGCAGTACTTC. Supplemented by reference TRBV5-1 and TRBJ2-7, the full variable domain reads KAGVTQTPRYLIKTRGQQVTLSCSPISGHRSVSWYQQTPGQGLQFLFEYFSETQRNKGNFPGRFSGRQFSNSRSEMNVSTLELGDSALYLCASSGQFSYEQYFGPGTRLTVT.